This TCR beta chain was identified in a study of OX40 agonist ivuxolimab in advanced cancers. Study at large: Every 2 weeks, patients got intravenous ivuxolimab at one of six dose levels (0.01-10 mg/kg). The dose-escalation cohort was approximately 84% male, with a mean age of approximately 62 years, ranging about 23 to 79.

Some clones are missing from TCRdb's copy, which holds only in-frame ones; the method was immunoSEQ multiplex PCR. The table lists tens of thousands of clones, 80% to 95% of them singletons. CDR3 length: 17 residues. CDR1 is KGHSH and CDR2 is LQKENI in the germline V gene. The trim removed 4 bases at V and 5 bases at J, leaving 12 bases unmatched. The sample was CD4+ or CD8+ T cells sorted from blood, taken in a trial of the OX40 agonist ivuxolimab. The TCR comes from an adult with an advanced solid tumor such as melanoma, head and neck, liver or kidney cancer. This rearrangement joins TRBV18 to TRBJ1-4; 8 bases agree with TRBD1. The DNA for the CDR3 is TGTGCCAGCTCACAGGACAGGGCCGCCACTGGGAATGAAAAACTGTTTTTT. Amino acids: CASSQDRAATGNEKLFF.